This TCR beta chain was recovered during a study of blood T cells in healthy people across ages. Broader study findings: Greater diversity and more naive CD4+ cells were seen in long-lived donors than in aged donors. What prevented conclusive comparison of naive and antigen-experienced cells was that PBMCs were unsorted.

Using a J-beta primer mix together with a sample-barcoded 5' primer, a second PCR was run for roughly 7 to 11 cycles. TCRdb ran MiXCR on the 5' RACE reads and lists one entry per CDR3 protein. Among around 1,600,000 distinct CDR3 sequences, roughly two fifths were seen once, and the ten largest hold around 4%. Germline trimming cut 4 bases from V and 4 bases from J; bases unmatched to any gene: 8. Germline values: CDR1 MNHEY, CDR2 SVGEGT. The CDR3 has 17 amino acids. Turning to this clonotype: Its antigen is not identified.

The sequencing input was blood. This clonotype was sampled from a woman under 30 in good health. This rearrangement joins TRBV6-2 or TRBV6-3 to TRBJ2-3; 13 bases match TRBD2. CDR3 nucleotides: TGTGCCAGCAGTTCCCGCCTACTAGCGGGAGGGGCAGATACGCAGTATTTT. Protein sequence: CASSSRLLAGGADTQYF.